Listed below are T cell receptor beta chains from one sample, sequenced in a study of blood T cells in healthy people across ages. TCRdb re-called the 5' RACE reads through MiXCR, storing one row per CDR3 protein. This table has 600,000 or so distinct CDR3 sequences, roughly 21% appearing once. The sequenced sample consisted of blood. These receptors were taken from a man aged 70 or older in good health. The CDR3 runs from the conserved cysteine through the conserved F or W. The order of the fields is V gene, J gene, D gene, clone size, CDR3 DNA, CDR3 protein. The D gene is left open where the match is weak. Size tells how often a clone was seen (once, few, many) or the class of an expanded clone, and some rows leave it out.

V gene: TRBV12-3/TRBV12-4
J gene: TRBJ2-5
D gene: TRBD2
clone size: .
CDR3 DNA: TGTGCCAGCAGCGGGGCTAGCGGGAGGAATACAAAGACCCAGTACTTC
CDR3 protein: CASSGASGRNTKTQYF

V gene: TRBV29-1
J gene: TRBJ2-3
D gene: TRBD2
clone size: .
CDR3 DNA: TGCAGCGTTTCGGGCGGGAGGACAGATACGCAGTATTTT
CDR3 protein: CSVSGGRTDTQYF

V gene: TRBV11-2
J gene: TRBJ2-3
D gene: .
clone size: many
CDR3 DNA: TGTGCCAGCAGCTCCGACAGAGATACGCAGTATTTT
CDR3 protein: CASSSDRDTQYF

V gene: TRBV18
J gene: TRBJ2-7
D gene: .
clone size: few
CDR3 DNA: TGTGCCAGCTCACCAGTTGGCGCCTACGAGCAGTACTTC
CDR3 protein: CASSPVGAYEQYF

V gene: TRBV20-1
J gene: TRBJ2-4
D gene: TRBD2
clone size: many
CDR3 DNA: TGCAGTGCTAGAAAGACTAGCGGGAACAAAAACATTCAGTACTTC
CDR3 protein: CSARKTSGNKNIQYF

V gene: TRBV20-1
J gene: TRBJ2-5
D gene: TRBD1
clone size: few
CDR3 DNA: TGCAGTGCTAGAGACTCCAGGGGGCCAGGGGAGACCCAGTACTTC
CDR3 protein: CSARDSRGPGETQYF

V gene: TRBV3-1
J gene: TRBJ2-2
D gene: .
clone size: few
CDR3 DNA: TGTGCCAGCAGCCAAGTCGGGGAGCTGTTTTTT
CDR3 protein: CASSQVGELFF

V gene: TRBV7-2
J gene: TRBJ2-7
D gene: TRBD2
clone size: .
CDR3 DNA: TGTGCCAGCAGGCCGGGGACTAGCTACGAGCAGTACTTC
CDR3 protein: CASRPGTSYEQYF

V gene: TRBV4-1
J gene: TRBJ1-2
D gene: .
clone size: .
CDR3 DNA: TGCGCCAGCAGCCAAGATTTAAAGGATTATGGCTACACCTTC
CDR3 protein: CASSQDLKDYGYTF

V gene: TRBV28
J gene: TRBJ2-5
D gene: TRBD2
clone size: few
CDR3 DNA: TGTGCCAGCAGTTTCGTAAGCGGGAGGACCGACGGGACCCAGTACTTC
CDR3 protein: CASSFVSGRTDGTQYF

V gene: TRBV20-1
J gene: TRBJ2-5
D gene: .
clone size: .
CDR3 DNA: TGCAGTGCTAGAGTATGGACTATCCAAGAGACCCAGTACTTC
CDR3 protein: CSARVWTIQETQYF

V gene: TRBV4-1
J gene: TRBJ2-7
D gene: TRBD2
clone size: .
CDR3 DNA: TGCGCCAGCAGCCAAGATTCCGCGGGAGGGCTTTACGAGCAGTACTTC
CDR3 protein: CASSQDSAGGLYEQYF

V gene: TRBV5-8
J gene: TRBJ1-5
D gene: TRBD1
clone size: few
CDR3 DNA: TGTGCCAGCACCGTGGGACCGGACAGGGTAGGAAATCAGCCCCAGCATTTT
CDR3 protein: CASTVGPDRVGNQPQHF

V gene: TRBV12-3/TRBV12-4
J gene: TRBJ2-1
D gene: .
clone size: .
CDR3 DNA: TGTGCCAGCAGTTTAGGACAGGCCTTTAACAATGAGCAGTTCTTC
CDR3 protein: CASSLGQAFNNEQFF

V gene: TRBV3-1
J gene: TRBJ2-7
D gene: TRBD2
clone size: .
CDR3 DNA: TGTGCCAGCAGCCAACTAGCGGGAGTGGTAAACGAGCAGTACTTC
CDR3 protein: CASSQLAGVVNEQYF

V gene: TRBV6-1
J gene: TRBJ2-5
D gene: TRBD1
clone size: .
CDR3 DNA: TGTGCCAGCAAGATGACAGGGGCCGCGACCCAGTACTTC
CDR3 protein: CASKMTGAATQYF

V gene: TRBV6-4
J gene: TRBJ2-3
D gene: .
clone size: .
CDR3 DNA: TGTGCCAGCAGTGTTGGGGTATCAGATACGCAGTATTTT
CDR3 protein: CASSVGVSDTQYF

V gene: TRBV6-2/TRBV6-3
J gene: TRBJ2-1
D gene: TRBD2
clone size: few
CDR3 DNA: TGTGCCAGCAGTACGCTAGCGGGCCACAATGAGCAGTTCTTC
CDR3 protein: CASSTLAGHNEQFF

V gene: TRBV3-1
J gene: TRBJ1-5
D gene: .
clone size: .
CDR3 DNA: TGTGCCAGCAGCCGCCGGCAAGGGGGCAATCAGCCCCAGCATTTT
CDR3 protein: CASSRRQGGNQPQHF

V gene: TRBV13
J gene: TRBJ2-1
D gene: .
clone size: few
CDR3 DNA: TGTGCCAGCAGCTTAGATGGGGGCGAGGGCGATGAGCAGTTCTTC
CDR3 protein: CASSLDGGEGDEQFF